The 22 T cell receptor beta chains below all came from one sample that was sequenced in a study of cytomegalovirus exposure and HLA in healthy donors. PCR used 60 Vbeta primers and 13 Jbeta primers. The table came from immunoSEQ multiplex PCR; TCRdb's copy has only in-frame clones and leaves some out. The sample gives some 97,000 clones, around 80% of which show up once; over 4% is in the top ten. The sequencing sample was made of PBMCs. Receptors originate from a female donor in good health and CMV-seropositive.

The chain recombines TRBV2 with TRBJ1-1, with D maybe TRBD1 (5 bases). The V end lost 11 bases, the J end lost 6 bases, and 13 bases lay between the germline ends. CDR1 SNHLY and CDR2 FYNNEI come from the germline V gene. The CDR3 extends over 11 amino acids. Here the CDR3 DNA reads TGTGCCTCACCGGGGGATGCTGAAGCTTTCTTT. It is translated as CASPGDAEAFF.

The chain is built from TRBV10-2 and TRBJ1-1; the D gene is possibly TRBD1 (5 bases). The CDR3 is 12 residues long. Trimming cost V 4 bases and J 7 bases, with 10 bases left between them. Germline CDR1 is WSHSY and CDR2 is SAAADI. CDR3 sequence: CASSGQGFEAFF. CDR3 in DNA: TGCGCCAGCAGTGGGCAGGGATTTGAAGCTTTCTTT.

The V call is TRBV30, the J call TRBJ2-1, with TRBD2 matching 9 bases. CDR3 size: 15 residues. Germline CDR1 is GTSNPN and CDR2 is SVGIG (reference sequence). The J segment lost 7 bases and the V segment lost 1 base, leaving 8 bases of the junction unmatched. The CDR3 bases are TGTGCCTGGAGTGCTTCCCTGCGGGGGGGGAATGAGCAGTTCTTC. The encoded protein is CAWSASLRGGNEQFF.

The genes are TRBV4-1 and TRBJ1-1, with D hard to call. Germline CDR1 reads MGHRA; CDR2 reads YSYEKL. This CDR3 region has 15 residues. V gave up 0 bases and J gave up 1 base, with 9 bases separating them. DNA for the CDR3: TGCGCCAGCAGCCAAGATGAGGGTTCGAACACTGAAGCTTTCTTT. Encoded protein: CASSQDEGSNTEAFF.

V and J are TRBV11-2 and TRBJ2-5, with 11 bases matching TRBD2. CDR3 length: 19 residues. Unmatched junction bases numbered 9, after V lost 0 bases and J lost 0 bases. Germline values: CDR1 SGHAT, CDR2 FQNNGV. CDR3 residues: CASSLESPSGGRNQETQYF. The CDR3 DNA is TGTGCCAGCAGCTTAGAGTCGCCTAGCGGGGGGCGAAACCAAGAGACCCAGTACTTC.

J is TRBJ2-5 and V is TRBV10-3; weak D call: TRBD2 (6 bases). The CDR3 has 13 residues. V lost 5 bases and J lost 0, with 7 bases in between. CDR1 and CDR2 from the germline V gene are ENHRY and SYGVKD. The CDR3 region is CAISRLDQETQYF. The CDR3 bases are TGTGCCATCAGTCGACTAGACCAAGAGACCCAGTACTTC.

In its sample, this clone was seen a few times. The chain recombines TRBV18 with TRBJ2-7; maybe TRBD1 (6 bases). There are 14 residues in the CDR3. The germline gives CDR1 KGHSH, CDR2 LQKENI. V lost 1 base, J lost 6 bases, and 13 bases lay in between. CDR3 residues: CASSPQGDGSEQYF. The CDR3 DNA is TGTGCCAGCTCACCACAGGGGGACGGATCCGAGCAGTACTTC.

This clone was seen a single time. The rearrangement joins TRBV19 to TRBJ1-1; TRBD1 is a possible D gene (6 bases). Between the trimmed V and J ends, which lost 4 bases and 0 bases, there was a span of 15 bases. The CDR3 sequence is 16 residues long. The germline V gene has CDR1 LNHDA and CDR2 SQIVND (reference sequence). CDR3 region: CASSRIYDRLNTEAFF. The CDR3 nucleotides are TGTGCCAGTAGTAGAATTTACGACAGGTTGAACACTGAAGCTTTCTTT.

Here the CDR3 DNA reads TGTGCCAGCAGCCAAGATCCGGGGGGAACCTACGAGCAGTACTTC. The encoded protein is CASSQDPGGTYEQYF. The gene calls are TRBV4-2 and TRBJ2-7, with 7 bases that match TRBD2. V lost 0 bases to trimming and J lost 2 bases; unmatched junction nucleotides: 4. This CDR3 comprises 15 residues. CDR1 LGHNA and CDR2 YNFKEQ come from the germline V gene.

In this sample, this clone turned up once. CDR3 sequence (DNA): TGTGCCTGGACCCCCAAGGGGCCTAACTACGAGCAGTACTTC. It encodes CAWTPKGPNYEQYF. This chain links TRBV30 with TRBJ2-7, with a tentative D call TRBD1 (5 bases). The CDR3 length is 14 residues. The germline V gene encodes CDR1 GTSNPN and CDR2 SVGIG (reference sequence). V lost 4 bases and J 3 bases, leaving 16 bases between the germline ends.

The chain couples TRBV30 to TRBJ2-1; TRBD2 might be the D (6 bases). The germline V and J ends were trimmed by 4 bases and 6 bases, with 19 bases remaining between them. The CDR3 runs 15 residues. Germline V lookup: CDR1 GTSNPN, CDR2 SVGIG (reference sequence). CDR3 coding DNA: TGTGCCTGGACCCCCCAGAGTGGGGGGACCAATGAGCAGTTCTTC. Translating gives CAWTPQSGGTNEQFF. Supplemented by reference TRBV30 and TRBJ2-1, the full variable domain reads SQTIHQWPATLVQPVGSPLSLECTVEGTSNPNLYWYRQAAGRGLQLLFYSVGIGQISSEVPQNLSASRPQDRQFILSSKKLLLSDSGFYLCAWTPQSGGTNEQFFGPGTRLTVL.

This clone was counted once. The V call is TRBV27, the J call TRBJ1-6; 7 bases map to TRBD1. Germline V gene data show CDR1 as MNHEY and CDR2 as SMNVEV (reference sequence). There are 13 residues in the CDR3. V gave up 6 bases and J gave up 7 bases; unmatched junction bases: 3. For the CDR3, the DNA is TGTGCCAGCAGGGGACAGTGGAATTCACCCCTCCACTTT. This codes for CASRGQWNSPLHF.

The chain joins TRBV6-5 to TRBJ2-2; TRBD1 matches at 9 bases. Germline-derived CDR1 and CDR2 are MNHEY and SVGAGI. This CDR3 comprises 15 residues. Trimming took 4 bases from V and 6 from J; bases not matched to a gene: 6. Here the CDR3 reads CASSFLTGGSGELFF. The CDR3 coding sequence is TGTGCCAGCAGTTTCTTGACAGGGGGGTCCGGGGAGCTGTTTTTT.

The V and J genes are TRBV7-9 and TRBJ2-3, with 12 bases that match TRBD2. Per the germline V gene, CDR1 is SEHNR and CDR2 is FQNEAQ (reference sequence). After removal of 1 base from V and 5 bases from J, the junction contained 13 bases not matched to a gene. The CDR3 extends over 19 amino acids. The CDR3 DNA sequence: TGTGCCAGCAGCTTAGTGAGGGGGACTAGCGGGCGCTCGGGAGATACGCAGTATTTT. The encoded protein is CASSLVRGTSGRSGDTQYF.

The V and J genes are TRBV2 and TRBJ2-5; D ambiguous. Between the trimmed V and J ends, which lost 0 bases and 5 bases, there was a span of 13 bases. Germline CDR1 reads SNHLY; CDR2 reads FYNNEI. CDR3 size: 15 residues. CDR3 in DNA: TGTGCCAGCAGTGAAGCTCTTGGCCCCACGGAGACCCAGTACTTC. Translation: CASSEALGPTETQYF.

This chain joins TRBV5-4 and TRBJ1-3; D remains unclear. The CDR3 length is 14 residues. The V end was cut by 5 bases, the J end by 1 base, with 10 bases between. Germline values: CDR1 SGHNT, CDR2 YYREEE (reference sequence). Here the CDR3 DNA reads TGTGCCAGCAGACCCTACGGGTCTGGAAACACCATATATTTT. It is translated as CASRPYGSGNTIYF.

V and J are TRBV7-8 and TRBJ2-1; the match to TRBD1 covers 8 bases. The V segment lost 9 bases and the J segment 5 bases; nucleotides outside the gene matches: 12. This CDR3 comprises 15 residues. Germline V gene lookup returns CDR1 SGHVS and CDR2 FQNEAQ. Written as DNA, the CDR3 is TGTGCCAGTCAACCTCCGGGACAGGTGCACAATGAGCAGTTCTTC. This encodes CASQPPGQVHNEQFF.

This chain uses TRBV20-1 with TRBJ1-4; D gene ambiguous. Trimming took 1 base from V and 8 from J, leaving 5 bases between them. There are 11 residues in the CDR3. Per germline, CDR1 DFQATT and CDR2 SNEGSKA (reference sequence). CDR3 sequence (DNA): TGCAGTGCTAGAGGAACAGAAAAACTGTTTTTT. The encoded protein is CSARGTEKLFF.

CDR3 sequence: CASSSPGRVPGYTF. The CDR3 DNA reads as TGTGCCAGCAGTTCCCCGGGGAGGGTCCCTGGCTACACCTTC. The chain combines TRBV6-5 with TRBJ1-2; unclear D gene. Germline V lookup: CDR1 MNHEY, CDR2 SVGAGI. This CDR3 comprises 14 residues. Trimming removed 4 bases from V and 7 bases from J, with 16 bases in between.

V usage is TRBV5-5 and J usage is TRBJ2-2, with a possible D match to TRBD2 (6 bases). Trimming pared 3 bases from V and 6 bases from J, leaving 18 bases between. The length of the CDR3 is 16 residues. Germline V gene data show CDR1 as SGHKS and CDR2 as YYEKEE (reference sequence). The CDR3 reads CASSSRSGRGAGELFF. For the CDR3, the DNA is TGTGCCAGCAGCTCCCGTAGCGGAAGGGGCGCCGGGGAGCTGTTTTTT.

A few counts support this clone. The V call is TRBV18, the J call TRBJ2-1; D gene unclear. The CDR3 has 13 residues. Trimming took off 6 bases at V and 5 bases at J, with 11 bases between the two ends. The V gene's germline CDR1 is KGHSH and CDR2 LQKENI. This CDR3 is CASSQAYNNEQFF. CDR3 in DNA: TGTGCCAGCTCCCAGGCCTACAACAATGAGCAGTTCTTC.

The chain is built from TRBV5-1 and TRBJ2-1; 11 bases are a match to TRBD2. V gave up 1 base and J gave up 4 bases; unmatched junction bases: 1. Germline CDR1 and CDR2: SGHRS and YFSETQ. The CDR3 runs 15 residues. The CDR3 region is CASSLTSGSYNEQFF. The CDR3 nucleotides read TGCGCCAGCAGCTTGACTAGCGGGAGTTACAATGAGCAGTTCTTC.